The 13 T cell receptor beta chains below come from one sample, sequenced in a study of cytomegalovirus exposure and HLA in healthy donors. The PCR made use of 60 Vbeta and 13 Jbeta primers. Libraries were prepared by immunoSEQ multiplex PCR; TCRdb keeps only in-frame clonotypes and omits some of them. In the table there are 150,000 to 200,000 clones, 80% to 85% of which are singletons. Sample: PBMCs. The source of these receptors is a girl aged 2 to 9 in good health and CMV-seropositive.

This chain links TRBV29-1 with TRBJ2-7; the D gene is possibly TRBD2 (7 bases). The CDR3 is 11 residues long. Germline V gives CDR1 SQVTM, CDR2 ANQGSEA. The CDR3 DNA is TGCATGGCGGGGGCTGGTGAGAAGCAGTACTTC. This codes for CMAGAGEKQYF.

V usage is TRBV5-1 and J usage is TRBJ2-5; D perhaps matches TRBD2 (6 bases). Between the trimmed V and J ends, which lost 4 bases and 7 bases, there was a span of 11 bases. The V gene's germline CDR1 is SGHRS and CDR2 YFSETQ. The length of the CDR3 is 12 residues. CDR3 nucleotides: TGCGCCAGCAGCCGGGACTGGGGGACCCAGTACTTC. Protein: CASSRDWGTQYF.

The chain combines TRBV29-1 with TRBJ2-7; a possible D gene is TRBD1 (5 bases). CDR1 SQVTM and CDR2 ANQGSEA come from the germline V gene. This CDR3 comprises 13 residues. With 4 bases removed from V and 3 bases from J, the gap between germline ends came to 13 bases. CDR3 loop: CSVVWGEDYEQYF. The CDR3 DNA reads TGCAGCGTTGTGTGGGGCGAAGACTACGAGCAGTACTTC.

The rearrangement links TRBV28 to TRBJ1-3; D might be TRBD1 (6 bases). From germline, CDR1 is MDHEN and CDR2 SYDVKM. The V end lost 5 bases, the J end lost 0 bases, and 14 bases lay between the germline ends. The CDR3 is 16 residues long. The CDR3 region has the DNA TGTGCCAGCAGTCCGGGGGGCTCCTACTCTGGAAACACCATATATTTT. It is translated as CASSPGGSYSGNTIYF.

This chain uses TRBV30 with TRBJ1-6; tentative D call: TRBD1 (6 bases). The V and J ends lost 5 bases and 5 bases respectively, with 13 bases between them. Germline V gene lookup returns CDR1 GTSNPN and CDR2 SVGIG (reference sequence). This CDR3 region has 14 residues. CDR3 DNA sequence: TGTGCCTGGGAAGGACAGCCTGATAATTCACCCCTCCACTTT. Translating it yields CAWEGQPDNSPLHF. Supplemented by reference TRBV30 and TRBJ1-6, the full variable domain reads SQTIHQWPATLVQPVGSPLSLECTVEGTSNPNLYWYRQAAGRGLQLLFYSVGIGQISSEVPQNLSASRPQDRQFILSSKKLLLSDSGFYLCAWEGQPDNSPLHFGNGTRLTVT.

V is TRBV29-1 and J is TRBJ2-5, with TRBD1 as a possible D gene (5 bases). The DNA end is more similar to TRBJ2-7, so the J call may be wrong. The CDR3 runs to 13 residues. Germline V gene lookup returns CDR1 SQVTM and CDR2 ANQGSEA. CDR3 sequence reads: CSVEDGASYEQYF. The CDR3 DNA sequence: TGCAGCGTTGAGGATGGGGCATCCTACGAGCAGTACTTC.

This rearrangement joins TRBV4-1 to TRBJ1-1; 7 positions match TRBD1. The CDR3 length is 16 residues. V lost 1 base and J lost 3; bases outside the gene matches: 8. Per germline, CDR1 MGHRA and CDR2 YSYEKL. In nucleotides, the CDR3 is TGCGCCAGCAGCCAAGTGTTAGGGGGCGAGGACACTGAAGCTTTCTTT. It is translated as CASSQVLGGEDTEAFF.

On this clone itself: Other DNA sequences from this sample encode an identical CDR3 as well. The rearrangement joins TRBV19 to TRBJ2-1; 7 bases map to TRBD2. Losses at the gene ends were 3 bases for V and 3 bases for J; bases not matched to a gene: 2. The CDR3 spans 14 residues. Germline CDR1 reads LNHDA; CDR2 reads SQIVND (reference sequence). This CDR3 reads CASSIGGSYNEQFF. The CDR3 coding sequence is TGTGCCAGTAGTATCGGCGGGAGCTACAATGAGCAGTTCTTC.

This chain connects TRBV27 to TRBJ2-7, with D perhaps TRBD1 (6 bases). This CDR3 region has 13 residues. Trimming stripped 5 bases from V and 6 bases from J, with 14 bases between. Germline V gene lookup returns CDR1 MNHEY and CDR2 SMNVEV (reference sequence). The CDR3 coding sequence is TGTGCCAGCAGTAACAGGGTTGGCCTCGAGCAGTACTTC. It codes for CASSNRVGLEQYF.

The rearrangement joins TRBV7-6 to TRBJ2-7; 9 bases are shared with TRBD2. Germline V gives CDR1 SGHVS, CDR2 FNYEAQ. This CDR3 is built from 15 residues. V gave up 5 bases and J gave up 4 bases; unmatched junction bases: 9. CDR3 region: CASSRGTSPLYEQYF. For the CDR3, the DNA is TGTGCCAGCAGCCGGGGGACTAGCCCATTATACGAGCAGTACTTC.

V gene TRBV9 combines with J gene TRBJ2-1; TRBD2 aligns across 11 bases. This CDR3 contains 19 residues. Losses at the gene ends were 4 bases for V and 1 base for J; bases not matched to a gene: 13. The V gene's germline CDR1 is SGDLS and CDR2 YYNGEE. CDR3 bases: TGTGCCAGCAGCCCCTCTGGACTAGCGGGTTTCAGGTCCTACAATGAGCAGTTCTTC. Translation: CASSPSGLAGFRSYNEQFF.

This clone was recorded a few times. The V and J genes are TRBV30 and TRBJ2-7; D possibly corresponds to TRBD2 (6 bases). The CDR3 is made up of 18 amino acids. V was cut by 3 bases and J by 3 bases, with 27 bases left in between. Looked up from germline, CDR1 is GTSNPN and CDR2 is SVGIG (reference sequence). For the CDR3, the DNA is TGTGCCTGGAGGGCGGAGCGTTTCGAGGCGACTAGAAGCTACGAGCAGTACTTC. Amino acid sequence: CAWRAERFEATRSYEQYF. The entire variable domain, with the rest obtained from reference TRBV30 and TRBJ2-7, is as follows: SQTIHQWPATLVQPVGSPLSLECTVEGTSNPNLYWYRQAAGRGLQLLFYSVGIGQISSEVPQNLSASRPQDRQFILSSKKLLLSDSGFYLCAWRAERFEATRSYEQYFGPGTRLTVT.

This rearrangement joins TRBV30 to TRBJ2-7; 14 nucleotides agree with TRBD2. The CDR3 extends over 14 amino acids. Germline V lookup: CDR1 GTSNPN, CDR2 SVGIG (reference sequence). V was clipped by 5 bases and J by 5 bases; unmatched bases: 5. The CDR3 nucleotides are TGTGCCTGGGACGGGACTAGCGGGAGAAACGAGCAGTACTTC. Protein product: CAWDGTSGRNEQYF.